The source of this T cell receptor beta chain is a study of T cell repertoires in cytomegalovirus infection. Study results and limitations: HLA-C-restricted CMV-specific TCR beta clonotypes were dominant in the ex vivo response.

MiXCR was run by TCRdb on the reads, yielding one entry per CDR3 protein. The sample holds roughly 700,000 distinct CDR3 sequences, roughly 30% seen once. About this clonotype: The antigen is not known.

The material sequenced was cultured PBMCs, taken from culture after CMV antigen stimulation. The sequence was collected from a human donor in good health (CMV status not recorded). Some clones in this sample may be carry-over from other donors' samples.

CDR3 residues: CASSYGHLGEETQYF. As DNA, the CDR3 is TGTGCCAGCAGTTACGGACACCTGGGGGAAGAGACCCAGTACTTC. The rearrangement uses TRBV6-6 and TRBJ2-5; TRBD1 or TRBD2 may be the D gene (5 bases each). This CDR3 has 15 amino acids. Trimming took off 2 bases at V and 3 bases at J, with 13 bases between the two ends. Germline-derived CDR1 and CDR2 are MNHNY and SVGAGI (reference sequence).